This T cell receptor beta chain was identified in a study of T cell responses to AZD1222 COVID-19 vaccine. Study-level results: Clonal diversity was possibly underestimated; the donors were predominantly white British and more often female. Increases in Spike-specific TCR breadth and depth were seen after two AZD1222 doses. Across spike, vaccine-associated CD4 TCRs were found, dominant at 160-218 and 743-854.

TCRdb keeps only in-frame clones here, not all; method: immunoSEQ multiplex PCR. The sample has 200,000 or so clones; approximately 93% are singletons. On this clone itself: The antigen remains undetermined.

This CDR3 contains 15 residues. The germline gives CDR1 SEHNR, CDR2 FQNEAQ (reference sequence). The germline V and J ends were trimmed by 6 bases and 5 bases, with 19 bases remaining between them. The rearrangement links TRBV7-9 to TRBJ2-5, with D possibly TRBD2 on 5 matching bases. The sequence derives from an adult who received the AZD1222 COVID-19 vaccine. The source material was peripheral blood, sampled 28 days after the second AZD1222 dose. CDR3 region: CASSPPGSLGETQYF. The CDR3, as DNA: TGTGCCAGCAGTCCTCCGGGGAGCTTGGGGGAGACCCAGTACTTC. Together with reference TRBV7-9 and TRBJ2-5, the CDR3 gives the full variable domain: DTGVSQNPRHKITKRGQNVTFRCDPISEHNRLYWYRQTLGQGPEFLTYFQNEAQLEKSRLLSDRFSAERPKGSFSTLEIQRTEQGDSAMYLCASSPPGSLGETQYFGPGTRLLVL.